In this sample, the clone carrying this TCR beta chain turned up a few times. Its antigen is undetermined. Some clones are missing from TCRdb's copy, which holds only in-frame ones; the method was immunoSEQ multiplex PCR. Among about 2.3 million clones, approximately 93% were seen once, and the ten largest hold under 0.45%. CDR3 size: 15 residues. Trimming removed 0 bases from V and 6 bases from J, with 12 bases in between. Germline CDR1 is SGDLS and CDR2 is YYNGEE. The data stem from a study of shared clonotypes between healthy human individuals. Study-wide findings and caveats: A limitation of the genetic and exposure-history diversity represented arose from few donors.

The receptor was isolated from a man aged 18-30 years in good health. Some clones in this sample may be carry-over from other donors' samples. Sequencing was carried out using naive CD4+ T cells from PBMCs. Subset denoted: CD45RA+ positively selected. The chain carries TRBV9 and TRBJ1-4; D is ambiguous. Here the CDR3 DNA reads TGTGCCAGCAGCGTAGTAGGGAATGGAGATGAAAAACTGTTTTTT. Protein sequence: CASSVVGNGDEKLFF.